This TCR beta chain was found in a study of blood T cell repertoires in COVID-19. Study-wide context: From the United States, Italy and Spain came samples of acute and convalescent COVID-19. In each case, the material was cDNA or gDNA derived from T cells, B-cell-depleted T cells, or PBMCs.

In its sample, this clone was seen once. The CDR3 runs 12 residues. The V end lost 6 bases, the J end lost 3 bases, and 12 bases lay between the germline ends. CDR1 is SQVTM and CDR2 is ANQGSEA in the germline V gene. Original analysis: Estimates of nucleated cell counts were drawn from the amplification of reference gene primers. Sequencing was performed with immunoSEQ multiplex PCR; in TCRdb, only in-frame clones are kept and a portion is missing. The DNA gave D and trimming, while V, J and clone size come from that table. This table has some 120,000 clones, 84% appearing once. The rearrangement joins TRBV29-1 to TRBJ2-7, with a weak D call TRBD1 (6 bases). Sequencing was done on a sample of peripheral blood. The sequence came from a woman between 25 and 40 years old who had recovered from COVID-19. The DNA for the CDR3 is TGCAGCGTAGATTTAGGGGGCTACGAGCAGTACTTC. Translated: CSVDLGGYEQYF.